The source of this TCR beta chain is a study of blood T cell repertoires in COVID-19. Study as a whole: Both acute and convalescent COVID-19 samples were obtained from the United States, Italy and Spain.

This clone occurred once. In the original processing: Researchers report that nucleated cell counts were estimated from reference gene primer amplification. TCRdb's copy holds only in-frame clones and misses some; the assay was immunoSEQ multiplex PCR. The DNA gave D and trimming, while V, J and clone size come from that table. The repertoire holds 65,000 or so clones, with over 70% as singletons. CDR1 SNHLY and CDR2 FYNNEI come from the germline V gene. This CDR3 has 14 residues. Trimming removed 4 bases from V and 8 bases from J; junction bases left unmatched: 8. The V gene is TRBV2, the J gene TRBJ1-2; 9 bases map to TRBD1. The specimen sequenced was peripheral blood. This clonotype was sampled from a man aged 25-45 years with COVID-19, enrolled during active disease. Here the CDR3 reads CASSGDRESGGYTF. CDR3 bases: TGTGCCAGCAGTGGGGACAGGGAGAGTGGGGGCTACACCTTC.